Sequencing of this T cell receptor (beta chain) was carried out in a study of OX40 agonist ivuxolimab in advanced cancers. For the study at large: Patients received ivuxolimab, an agonistic anti-OX40 (CD134) antibody.

The protocol was immunoSEQ multiplex PCR, while the TCRdb copy is restricted to in-frame clones and leaves out a portion. The data show 65,000 to 95,000 clones, 80% to 85% seen once. V lost 5 bases to trimming and J lost 6 bases; unmatched junction nucleotides: 6. CDR1 is SGHTA, CDR2 FQGTGA, per germline. There are 14 residues in the CDR3. The clonotype comes from an adult with an advanced solid tumor such as melanoma, head and neck, liver or kidney cancer. This sample comprised CD4+ or CD8+ T cells sorted from blood, obtained in a trial of the OX40 agonist ivuxolimab. The chain joins TRBV7-3 to TRBJ2-1; 8 bases align to TRBD1. CDR3 protein: CASSPAQGVNEQFF. The CDR3 nucleotides are TGTGCCAGCAGCCCCGCACAGGGGGTCAATGAGCAGTTCTTC.